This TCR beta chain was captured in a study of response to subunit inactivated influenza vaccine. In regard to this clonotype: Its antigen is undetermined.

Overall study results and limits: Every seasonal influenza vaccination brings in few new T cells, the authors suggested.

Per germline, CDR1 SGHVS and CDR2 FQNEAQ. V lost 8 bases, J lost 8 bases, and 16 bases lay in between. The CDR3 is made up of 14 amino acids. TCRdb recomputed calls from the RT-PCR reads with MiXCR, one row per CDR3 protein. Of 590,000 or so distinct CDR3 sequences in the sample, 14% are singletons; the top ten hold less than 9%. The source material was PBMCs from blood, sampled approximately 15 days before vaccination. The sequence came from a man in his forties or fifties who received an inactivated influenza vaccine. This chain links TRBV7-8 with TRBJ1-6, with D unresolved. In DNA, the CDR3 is TGTGCCAGCCTCGTGGGGTACGGGGATTCACCCCTCCACTTT. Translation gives CASLVGYGDSPLHF.